The T cell receptor beta chain under discussion was sequenced for a study of T cells in tuberculosis. Findings and caveats of the study: Smaller distances to GMM-specific TCRs suggested their expansion in active tuberculosis. Using the GMM-specific repertoire gave around 90% accuracy versus around 70% with motifs. Smaller alpha distances in active tuberculosis partly reflected shorter CDR3-alpha lengths.

Points on this clone: As yet, its antigen is unknown.

TCRdb keeps only in-frame clones here, not all; method: immunoSEQ multiplex PCR. The repertoire has about 24,000 clones, nearly 97% of them found once; the top ten carry about 8.5%. The sequenced material came from PBMCs. The clonotype comes from a donor aged 10-29 years with latent tuberculosis or without tuberculosis infection.

The CDR3: CASRDSQETQYF. Written as DNA, the CDR3 is TGTGCCAGCAGAGACAGCCAAGAGACCCAGTACTTC. The chain links TRBV28 to TRBJ2-5; D possibly corresponds to TRBD1 (5 bases). Germline values: CDR1 MDHEN, CDR2 SYDVKM. The CDR3 runs 12 residues. V was shortened by 6 bases and J by 1 base, with 6 bases between the two germline ends. Looking up the rest from reference TRBV28 and TRBJ2-5 gives the full variable domain: DVKVTQSSRYLVKRTGEKVFLECVQDMDHENMFWYRQDPGLGLRLIYFSYDVKMKEKGDIPEGYSVSREKKERFSLILESASTNQTSMYLCASRDSQETQYFGPGTRLLVL.